This is a list of T cell receptor beta chains from one sample in a study of T cells after yellow fever vaccination. TCRdb re-called the 5' RACE reads with MiXCR, one entry per CDR3 protein. The sample holds some 350,000 distinct CDR3 sequences, about 4% seen once. The specimen was PBMCs, collected 5 days after the yellow fever booster vaccination. Receptors were obtained from a man between 18 and 35 years old who received the YFV17D yellow fever vaccine. Both conserved end residues are part of each CDR3. The D gene is left open where the match is weak. For some rows the clone size is stated as once, few or many, or as a class when expanded; others skip it.

d_gene	v_gene	j_gene	abundance	CDR3aa	CDR3nt
.	TRBV9	TRBJ2-5	few	CASSVAALGKTQYF	TGTGCCAGCAGCGTAGCAGCTTTGGGGAAGACCCAGTACTTC
TRBD1	TRBV6-2/TRBV6-3	TRBJ1-2	many	CASSYSPIDRVSGYTF	TGTGCCAGCAGTTACTCCCCCATCGACAGGGTTTCTGGCTACACCTTC
.	TRBV15	TRBJ2-2	few	CATSRDRRENTGELFF	TGTGCCACCAGCAGAGATAGACGGGAGAACACCGGGGAGCTGTTTTTT
.	TRBV6-2/TRBV6-3	TRBJ2-5	few	CASILGETQYF	TGTGCCAGCATCCTGGGGGAGACCCAGTACTTC
TRBD2	TRBV10-3	TRBJ2-1	many	CAISDPTLAGHNEQFF	TGTGCCATCAGTGATCCTACCCTAGCGGGGCACAATGAGCAGTTCTTC
.	TRBV5-4	TRBJ2-1	.	CASSLTGTSNEQFF	TGTGCCAGCAGCTTGACAGGGACCTCCAATGAGCAGTTCTTC
.	TRBV12-3/TRBV12-4	TRBJ1-2	.	CASRIQDNYGYTF	TGTGCCAGCAGAATTCAGGATAACTATGGCTACACCTTC
.	TRBV11-2	TRBJ2-3	.	CASTQTSYTDTQYF	TGTGCCAGCACCCAGACCTCCTACACAGATACGCAGTATTTT
.	TRBV6-2/TRBV6-3	TRBJ1-6	many	CASRAPIQSPLHF	TGTGCCAGCAGGGCCCCGATCCAATCACCCCTCCACTTT
.	TRBV27	TRBJ2-6	few	CASSPTASSSGANVLTF	TGTGCCAGCAGTCCCACAGCCTCAAGCTCTGGGGCCAACGTCCTGACTTTC
.	TRBV2	TRBJ1-5	.	CASSESAGGHQPQHF	TGTGCCAGCAGTGAGTCGGCAGGCGGTCATCAGCCCCAGCATTTT
.	TRBV4-1	TRBJ1-4	.	CASSQGGTPATNEKLFF	TGCGCCAGCAGCCAAGGTGGGACACCCGCAACTAATGAAAAACTGTTTTTT
TRBD2	TRBV3-1	TRBJ2-3	.	CASSHEKSGGASTDTQYF	TGTGCCAGCAGCCATGAGAAGAGCGGGGGGGCCAGTACAGATACGCAGTATTTT
TRBD1	TRBV6-5	TRBJ2-3	.	CASSPDTGTGGKDTQYF	TGTGCCAGCAGTCCGGATACCGGGACAGGGGGCAAAGATACGCAGTATTTT
.	TRBV12-5	TRBJ2-7	.	CASGPQGYEQYF	TGTGCTAGTGGCCCCCAGGGTTACGAGCAGTACTTC
TRBD2	TRBV12-3/TRBV12-4	TRBJ2-5	few	CASSFRAGGPETQYF	TGTGCCAGCAGTTTCCGAGCGGGGGGGCCAGAGACCCAGTACTTC
.	TRBV5-4	TRBJ2-3	.	CASSADSNVNTDTQYF	TGTGCCAGCAGCGCCGACTCGAATGTAAACACAGATACGCAGTATTTT
.	TRBV28	TRBJ2-3	few	CASSIAASSTDTQYF	TGTGCCAGCTCCATTGCTGCGTCTAGCACAGATACGCAGTATTTT
.	TRBV7-8	TRBJ2-1	many	CASSLRGPPYNEQFF	TGTGCCAGCAGCTTACGGGGACCACCCTACAATGAGCAGTTCTTC
.	TRBV7-9	TRBJ2-5	.	CASSPYRLQETQYF	TGTGCCAGCAGCCCATACAGATTACAAGAGACCCAGTACTTC
.	TRBV7-2	TRBJ1-3	few	CASSLVPGPGNTIYF	TGTGCCAGCAGCTTAGTACCAGGCCCTGGAAACACCATATATTTT
.	TRBV7-2	TRBJ1-1	many	CASSHGAALNTEAFF	TGTGCCAGCAGCCATGGGGCAGCGTTGAACACTGAAGCTTTCTTT
TRBD1	TRBV28	TRBJ1-4	.	CASSHTGGGEKLFF	TGTGCCAGCAGTCATACAGGGGGCGGTGAAAAACTGTTTTTT
TRBD1	TRBV19	TRBJ1-5	.	CASTGGLNQPQHF	TGTGCAAGCACAGGGGGCCTCAATCAGCCCCAGCATTTT
.	TRBV6-6	TRBJ2-7	few	CASSSSWTEGYEQYF	TGTGCCAGCAGCTCTTCTTGGACCGAGGGCTACGAGCAGTACTTC
TRBD2	TRBV28	TRBJ2-5	few	CASRYGGAKTQYF	TGTGCCAGCAGGTACGGGGGGGCGAAGACCCAGTACTTC
TRBD2	TRBV5-1	TRBJ2-1	many	CASRAAGLYNEQFF	TGCGCCAGCAGGGCAGCGGGACTCTACAATGAGCAGTTCTTC